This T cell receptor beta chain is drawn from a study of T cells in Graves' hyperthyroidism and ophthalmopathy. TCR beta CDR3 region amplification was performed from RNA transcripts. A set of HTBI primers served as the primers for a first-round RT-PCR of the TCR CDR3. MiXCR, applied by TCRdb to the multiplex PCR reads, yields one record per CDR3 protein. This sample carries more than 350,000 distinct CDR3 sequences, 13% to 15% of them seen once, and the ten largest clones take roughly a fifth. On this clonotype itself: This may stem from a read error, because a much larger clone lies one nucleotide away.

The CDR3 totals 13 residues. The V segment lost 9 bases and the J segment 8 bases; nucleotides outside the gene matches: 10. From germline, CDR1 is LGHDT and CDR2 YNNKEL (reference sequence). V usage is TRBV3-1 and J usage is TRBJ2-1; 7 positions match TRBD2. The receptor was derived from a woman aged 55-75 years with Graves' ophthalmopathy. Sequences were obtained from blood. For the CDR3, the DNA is TGTGCCAGTGGGGTAGCGGGTCTCGATGAGCAGTTCTTC. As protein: CASGVAGLDEQFF.